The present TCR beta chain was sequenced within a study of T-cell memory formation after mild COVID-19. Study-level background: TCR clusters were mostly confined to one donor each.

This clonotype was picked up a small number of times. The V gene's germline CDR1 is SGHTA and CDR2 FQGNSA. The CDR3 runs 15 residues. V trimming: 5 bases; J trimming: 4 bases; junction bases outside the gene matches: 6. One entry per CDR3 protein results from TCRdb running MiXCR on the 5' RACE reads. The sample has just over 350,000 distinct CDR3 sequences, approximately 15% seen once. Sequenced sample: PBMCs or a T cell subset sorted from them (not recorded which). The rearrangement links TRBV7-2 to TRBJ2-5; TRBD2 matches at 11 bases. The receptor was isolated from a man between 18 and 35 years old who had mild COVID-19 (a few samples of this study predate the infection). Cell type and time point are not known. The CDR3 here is CASSPSGGPSETQYF. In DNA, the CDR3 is TGTGCCAGCAGCCCTAGCGGGGGGCCGTCAGAGACCCAGTACTTC.